The T cell receptor (beta chain) under discussion was sequenced for a study of shared clonotypes between healthy human individuals. The germline CDR1 and CDR2 sequences are MDHEN and SYDVKM. V lost 9 bases and J lost 3, with 21 bases in between. The CDR3 length is 15 residues. Each cell subset's genomic DNA was divided evenly among several immunoSEQ plates. Authors' analysis steps: ImmunoSEQ output lacked quality scores and full-length reads, limiting matched filtering. Generated by immunoSEQ multiplex PCR, the TCRdb table keeps only in-frame clones and is missing some. D and trimming were read from the DNA, whereas the V and J calls and clone size are those reported in that table. The repertoire consists of 490,000 or so clones, with 65% to 80% occurring once and the leading ten covering less than 15%.

The chain recombines TRBV28 with TRBJ2-7; D remains unclear. The sequence derives from a woman between 40 and 50 years old in good health. Some clones in this sample may be carry-over from other donors' samples. Sequenced input: PBMCs. CDR3 in amino acids: CARVSLGPSDYEQYF. The CDR3 DNA sequence: TGTGCCAGGGTTTCCCTAGGCCCCTCGGACTACGAGCAGTACTTC.